Sequencing of this T cell receptor beta chain was carried out in a study of T cells in Graves' hyperthyroidism and ophthalmopathy. The CDR3 is made up of 14 amino acids. CDR1 and CDR2 (germline): PRHDT, FYEKMQ (reference sequence). Trimming pared 1 base from V and 0 bases from J, leaving 7 bases between. Amplified regions were TCR beta CDR3 sequences from RNA transcripts. The HTBI primer set drove a first-round RT-PCR of the TCR CDR3. TCRdb fed the multiplex PCR reads into MiXCR, producing one record per CDR3 protein. The data contain roughly 290,000 distinct CDR3 sequences, about an eighth of them singletons. This clonotype was seen ten or more times.

The sequencing sample was made of blood. The receptor was derived from a woman aged 40 to 50 with Graves' hyperthyroidism. The rearrangement joins TRBV13 to TRBJ2-7, with D possibly TRBD2 on 6 matching bases. The CDR3 reads CASSLEGLSYEQYF. The CDR3 bases are TGTGCCAGCAGCTTAGAGGGACTCTCCTACGAGCAGTACTTC.